This entry lists 2 T cell receptor beta chains sequenced from one sample in a study of a mutant IDH1 vaccine in newly diagnosed glioma. Time point: baseline, week 1 (first vaccination visit). Noted treatment: pre-vaccination baseline after standard-of-care therapy. The assay was immunoSEQ multiplex PCR, and TCRdb's table has in-frame clones only and misses some. The repertoire consists of around 17,000 clones, with 95% to 96% occurring once and the leading ten covering more than 3.5%. Sequenced material: peripheral blood mononuclear cells (PBMCs), taken from a glioma patient treated with radiotherapy, temozolomide or both. These receptors all stem from a woman under 30 with glioma. Some clones in this sample may be carry-over from other donors' samples.

The genes are TRBV29-1 and TRBJ2-7; TRBD1 might be the D (5 bases). The CDR3 consists of 14 residues. V lost 4 bases, J lost 1 base, and 14 bases lay in between. The germline gives CDR1 SQVTM, CDR2 ANQGSEA. The CDR3 nucleotides read TGCAGCGTTGGTGTCAGGGCTAGTTCCTACGAGCAGTACTTC. Translated, it gives CSVGVRASSYEQYF.

The chain joins TRBV28 to TRBJ1-6; possibly TRBD1 for D (5 bases). CDR1 MDHEN and CDR2 SYDVKM come from the germline V gene. This CDR3 spans 15 amino acids. V lost 8 bases and J lost 4, with 15 bases in between. For the CDR3, the DNA is TGTGCCAGCGGGCGGGCGGGACTGTATAATTCACCCCTCCACTTT. Translating gives CASGRAGLYNSPLHF.